Shown below are 18 T cell receptor beta chains from a single sample sequenced in a study of preoperative IRX-2 immunotherapy in early breast cancer (dated by TCRdb to about 2019). Library creation used the immunoSEQ multiplex PCR assay. TCRdb retrieved this table from immuneACCESS and kept in-frame rearrangements only. Not all clones are present; in checked studies, unresolved V genes account for under half, and no reason is known for the remainder. Within this sample are tens of thousands of clones, with nearly 95% of them counted one time only. The ten largest account for under 7.5% of the sample. The treatment or condition label, read with the paper, signifies: preoperative locoregional IRX-2 cytokine immunotherapy. Sample collection was performed from a patient treated with IRX-2 immunotherapy. These receptors all stem from a human donor with breast cancer.

The chain has TRBV6-6 and TRBJ1-1; TRBD1 might be the D (5 bases). This CDR3 is built from 13 residues. Trimming took 6 bases from V and 3 from J, leaving 11 bases between them. The germline V gene encodes CDR1 MNHNY and CDR2 SVGAGI (reference sequence). The CDR3 coding sequence is TGTGCCAGCAGCTTCGACAGCTACACTGAAGCTTTCTTT. Translation gives CASSFDSYTEAFF.

The V and J genes are TRBV5-1 and TRBJ2-1; 9 nucleotides agree with TRBD2. The trim removed 0 bases at V and 10 bases at J, leaving 8 bases unmatched. In germline, CDR1 is SGHRS, CDR2 YFSETQ. The CDR3 consists of 15 residues. As DNA, the CDR3 is TGCGCCAGCAGCTTGGTGATACTAGCGGGTGGAGAGCAGTTCTTC. This encodes CASSLVILAGGEQFF.

The V and J genes are TRBV21-1 and TRBJ2-5. TRBV21-1 is flagged as a pseudogene. The CDR3 extends over 14 amino acids. Here the CDR3 reads CASPLQGVGETQYF. The CDR3 DNA follows: TGTGCCAGCCCCCTCCAGGGAGTGGGGGAGACCCAGTACTTC.

This chain connects TRBV7-3 to TRBJ1-2; TRBD1 matches at 7 bases. The CDR3 consists of 13 residues. Germline assignment: CDR1 SGHTA and CDR2 FQGTGA. V was pared by 5 bases and J by 2 bases, with 2 bases of the junction left unmatched. CDR3 amino acids: CASSQGQNYGYTF. CDR3 sequence (DNA): TGTGCCAGCAGCCAGGGACAGAACTATGGCTACACCTTC.

The V gene is TRBV5-6, the J gene TRBJ2-5, with a possible D match to TRBD1 (6 bases). CDR3 length: 15 amino acids. Looked up from germline, CDR1 is SGHDT and CDR2 is YYEEEE. Trimming took 3 bases from V and 4 from J, leaving 16 bases between them. CDR3 amino acids: CASSYQTGLGETQYF. CDR3 nucleotides: TGTGCCAGCAGCTACCAAACAGGGCTGGGAGAGACCCAGTACTTC.

The chain joins TRBV5-4 to TRBJ2-3, with D unclear. V lost 4 bases and J 4 bases, leaving 16 bases between the germline ends. The germline V gene encodes CDR1 SGHNT and CDR2 YYREEE (reference sequence). The CDR3 contains 15 residues. The CDR3 sequence: CASSQKTPQADTQYF. CDR3 DNA sequence: TGTGCCAGCAGCCAGAAGACCCCCCAGGCAGATACGCAGTATTTT.

This chain joins TRBV2 and TRBJ1-4, with D uncertain. Germline CDR1 SNHLY, CDR2 FYNNEI. CDR3 length: 14 amino acids. V lost 5 bases, J lost 4 bases, and 11 bases lay in between. The CDR3 sequence is CASSTARGNEKLFF. DNA of the CDR3: TGTGCCAGCAGTACAGCCCGCGGTAATGAAAAACTGTTTTTT.

This chain uses TRBV7-6 with TRBJ2-4; maybe TRBD2 (6 bases). The CDR3 length is 16 residues. V lost 5 bases, J lost 8 bases, and 22 bases lay in between. Germline CDR1 and CDR2: SGHVS and FNYEAQ. Written as DNA, the CDR3 is TGTGCCAGCAGCCCCAATAGCTGGGGGGTAGACGACATTCAGTACTTC. Its protein is CASSPNSWGVDDIQYF.

CDR3 in DNA: TGTGCCAGCAGCTTAAGGTTGCACGAGCAGTACTTC. Translated: CASSLRLHEQYF. The chain has TRBV7-9 and TRBJ2-7; the D is unclear. V was clipped by 2 bases and J by 5 bases, with 7 bases between them. This CDR3 spans 12 amino acids. The V gene's germline CDR1 is SEHNR and CDR2 FQNEAQ (reference sequence).

The gene calls are TRBV7-8 and TRBJ2-3; no clear D. The CDR3 is 15 residues long. The germline V and J ends were trimmed by 1 base and 0 bases, with 8 bases remaining between them. Germline loops: CDR1 SGHVS, CDR2 FQNEAQ. The CDR3 sequence is CASSLGVQSTDTQYF. The CDR3 DNA reads TGTGCCAGCAGCTTAGGAGTGCAGAGCACAGATACGCAGTATTTT.

The chain employs TRBV11-2 and TRBJ1-2; D possibly corresponds to TRBD1 (5 bases). CDR3 length: 13 residues. In germline, CDR1 is SGHAT, CDR2 FQNNGV. The ends were cut back, 4 bases at V and 4 bases at J, with 10 bases in the middle. The CDR3 coding sequence is TGTGCCAGCAGCTCCGGGACTTCCTATGGCTACACCTTC. Translated: CASSSGTSYGYTF.

The rearrangement uses TRBV5-6 and TRBJ2-2; TRBD1 aligns across 9 bases. The CDR3 consists of 15 residues. Germline V gene data show CDR1 as SGHDT and CDR2 as YYEEEE. The trim removed 3 bases at V and 6 bases at J, leaving 6 bases unmatched. For the CDR3, the DNA is TGTGCCAGCAGCTGGGGGACAGGGACGGCCGGGGAGCTGTTTTTT. Its translation: CASSWGTGTAGELFF.

The rearrangement uses TRBV30 and TRBJ2-6; D gene unclear. CDR3 length: 17 residues. Deletions cut 5 bases from V and 5 bases from J, with 22 bases between. The germline V gene encodes CDR1 GTSNPN and CDR2 SVGIG (reference sequence). CDR3 in amino acids: CAWHSSRYQSRANVLTF. In nucleotides, the CDR3 is TGTGCCTGGCATTCTTCGCGTTATCAAAGTCGGGCCAACGTCCTGACTTTC.

The chain recombines TRBV6-5 with TRBJ2-5; D may match TRBD1 or TRBD2 (6 bases each). The germline V gene encodes CDR1 MNHEY and CDR2 SVGAGI. The V gene lost 0 bases and the J gene lost 2 bases, with 13 bases spanning the gap. This CDR3 region has 16 residues. CDR3 sequence: CASSYSLSGAQETQYF. The CDR3 nucleotides read TGTGCCAGCAGTTACTCGCTATCGGGGGCTCAAGAGACCCAGTACTTC.

The CDR3 region is CASSAGTGGFEQYF. CDR3 DNA sequence: TGTGCCAGCAGTGCCGGGACAGGGGGCTTCGAGCAGTACTTC. This sequence joins TRBV7-6 and TRBJ2-7; 12 nucleotides line up with TRBD1. CDR3 length: 14 amino acids. Germline CDR1 SGHVS, CDR2 FNYEAQ. V gave up 6 bases and J gave up 6 bases; unmatched junction bases: 6.

The chain links TRBV6-1 to TRBJ2-2, with TRBD2 matching over 12 bases. The CDR3 spans 15 residues. CDR1 and CDR2 from the germline V gene are MNHNS and SASEGT. Losses at the gene ends were 7 bases for V and 4 bases for J; bases not matched to a gene: 4. The CDR3, as DNA: TGTGCCAGCACCCCACTAGCGGGGGGCACCGGGGAGCTGTTTTTT. This sequence encodes CASTPLAGGTGELFF.

The J gene is TRBJ1-4, the V gene TRBV19; TRBD1 matches 11 bases. Per the germline V gene, CDR1 is LNHDA and CDR2 is SQIVND (reference sequence). The CDR3 loop spans 14 amino acids. With V trimmed by 7 bases and J by 7 bases, 5 bases remained unmatched. The DNA for the CDR3 is TGTGCCAGTACTAGGACAGGGGGCGGTGAAAAACTGTTTTTT. Translating it yields CASTRTGGGEKLFF.

V usage is TRBV28 and J usage is TRBJ2-7; 9 bases are shared with TRBD1. The CDR3 sequence is 15 residues long. Per the germline V gene, CDR1 is MDHEN and CDR2 is SYDVKM. The ends lost 6 bases at V and 2 bases at J; junction bases unmatched: 8. CDR3 protein: CASRPTGTGTYEQYF. The CDR3 nucleotides read TGTGCCAGCAGGCCGACCGGGACAGGGACCTACGAGCAGTACTTC.